This entry is about one T cell receptor beta chain. The antigen is unknown. The sample is drawn from a study of neoadjuvant nivolumab and ipilimumab in lung cancer. Points from the study as a whole: Only two of four nivolumab-treated tumors gained richness and clonality by surgery.

The CDR3 length is 13 residues. The ends were cut back, 11 bases at V and 7 bases at J, with 17 bases in the middle. Germline V gene data show CDR1 as ENHRY and CDR2 as SYGVKD. Some clones are missing from TCRdb's copy, which holds only in-frame ones; the method was immunoSEQ multiplex PCR. The sample consists of hundreds of clones, around 90% of them appearing once. The source was adjacent normal lung tissue, collected after neoadjuvant nivolumab, alone or with ipilimumab, at or shortly before surgery. The genes are TRBV10-3 and TRBJ2-2; D may be TRBD1 or TRBD2 (5 bases each). The origin of this receptor is an adult with non-small cell lung cancer. The DNA of the CDR3 is TGTGCCGCTGTAGGGACGCAGGGCGGGGAGCTGTTTTTT. Encoded protein: CAAVGTQGGELFF.